These 26 T cell receptor beta chains share one sample of origin, sequenced in a study of T cell changes during pregnancy in multiple sclerosis. Sequenced by immunoSEQ multiplex PCR; TCRdb stores in-frame clones only, minus some. Of tens of thousands of clones in the sample, roughly 90% were seen once. This material consisted of CD8+ T cells from peripheral blood mononuclear cells, taken before pregnancy. The source is a female donor with multiple sclerosis, enrolled in a pregnancy study.

The chain joins TRBV19 to TRBJ1-6; D is ambiguous. CDR1 is LNHDA and CDR2 is SQIVND in the germline V gene (reference sequence). The V end was cut by 6 bases, the J end by 9 bases, with 15 bases between. CDR3 length equals 14 residues. In DNA, the CDR3 is TGTGCCAGTAGGCCCTCCGTGGGGAGTTCACCCCTCCACTTT. Amino acids: CASRPSVGSSPLHF.

The table lists this clone with a count of one. CDR3 nucleotides: TGTGCCATCAGTGGAGGCTCGAGGAACCCCCCTGGGGCCAACGTCCTGACTTTC. It specifies CAISGGSRNPPGANVLTF. The rearrangement links TRBV10-3 to TRBJ2-6; D unclear. The V gene's germline CDR1 is ENHRY and CDR2 SYGVKD. V was cut by 4 bases and J by 2 bases, with 18 bases left in between. CDR3 size: 18 residues.

The chain is built from TRBV7-3 and TRBJ1-1; maybe TRBD1 (6 bases). The germline V and J ends were trimmed by 5 bases and 0 bases, with 10 bases remaining between them. CDR3 length: 14 amino acids. Germline V gene data show CDR1 as SGHTA and CDR2 as FQGTGA. Here the CDR3 DNA reads TGTGCCAGCAGCGAAACAGGGCTGAACACTGAAGCTTTCTTT. Its protein product is CASSETGLNTEAFF.

V gene TRBV7-6 combines with J gene TRBJ1-5; maybe TRBD1 (5 bases). The germline CDR1 and CDR2 sequences are SGHVS and FNYEAQ. Trimming took 5 bases from V and 2 from J, leaving 13 bases between them. The CDR3 length is 15 residues. In DNA, the CDR3 is TGTGCCAGCAGCCTGGGGCCAGGAGGCAATCAGCCCCAGCATTTT. As protein: CASSLGPGGNQPQHF.

The V call is TRBV5-6, the J call TRBJ2-7, with 7 bases matching TRBD1. Germline CDR1 is SGHDT and CDR2 is YYEEEE. This CDR3 is 14 amino acids long. V was pared by 4 bases and J by 1 base, with 5 bases of the junction left unmatched. As DNA, the CDR3 is TGTGCCAGCAGCCATGGGACAGTTTCCTACGAGCAGTACTTC. Protein product: CASSHGTVSYEQYF.

The rearrangement uses TRBV19 and TRBJ1-2, with a weak D call TRBD1 (5 bases). The V end was cut by 2 bases, the J end by 4 bases, with 20 bases between. Germline CDR1 reads LNHDA; CDR2 reads SQIVND (reference sequence). The CDR3 is 17 amino acids. CDR3 amino acids: CASSILQGLTWSYGYTF. CDR3 nucleotide sequence: TGTGCCAGTAGTATACTTCAGGGACTTACTTGGAGCTATGGCTACACCTTC.

This chain uses TRBV13 with TRBJ2-3, with 9 bases identical to TRBD2. Germline V gene sequence: CDR1 PRHDT, CDR2 FYEKMQ (reference sequence). V lost 6 bases to trimming and J lost 0 bases; unmatched junction nucleotides: 7. There are 16 residues in the CDR3. CDR3 in DNA: TGTGCCAGCAGACGAGCGGGGGGCTCTAGCACAGATACGCAGTATTTT. Protein sequence: CASRRAGGSSTDTQYF.

The V and J genes are TRBV9 and TRBJ2-7; D might be TRBD2 (6 bases). The CDR3 runs to 14 residues. Germline loops: CDR1 SGDLS, CDR2 YYNGEE. The V end lost 2 bases, the J end lost 3 bases, and 12 bases lay between the germline ends. As DNA, the CDR3 is TGTGCCAGCAGCGTCGGGACTGACTACTACGAGCAGTACTTC. This codes for CASSVGTDYYEQYF.

The V gene is TRBV4-1, the J gene TRBJ2-1; TRBD1 matches 9 bases. This CDR3 spans 17 amino acids. V was clipped by 1 base and J by 9 bases; unmatched bases: 13. Germline CDR1 is MGHRA and CDR2 is YSYEKL. This CDR3 is CASSQVGDREGGTEQFF. CDR3 nucleotides: TGCGCCAGCAGCCAAGTGGGGGACAGGGAAGGGGGGACTGAGCAGTTCTTC.

The chain carries TRBV15 and TRBJ2-1; 8 bases are a match to TRBD1. Unmatched junction bases numbered 9, after V lost 0 bases and J lost 8 bases. The CDR3 is 16 residues long. The germline gives CDR1 LNHNV, CDR2 YYDKDF (reference sequence). DNA of the CDR3: TGTGCCACCAGCAGAGACCGGACAGGGTGGGGGGATGAGCAGTTCTTC. Translated: CATSRDRTGWGDEQFF.

Only a few counts were recorded for this clone. J is TRBJ2-7 and V is TRBV7-3; D perhaps matches TRBD2 (6 bases). Trimming removed 1 base at V and 2 bases at J, with 9 bases between. The germline V gene encodes CDR1 SGHTA and CDR2 FQGTGA. CDR3 length: 14 amino acids. CDR3 region: CASSLMGGPYEQYF. The CDR3 DNA sequence: TGTGCCAGCAGCTTAATGGGGGGTCCCTACGAGCAGTACTTC. Full variable domain (rest looked up from reference TRBV7-3 and TRBJ2-7): GAGVSQTPSNKVTEKGKYVELRCDPISGHTALYWYRQSLGQGPEFLIYFQGTGAADDSGLPNDRFFAVRPEGSVSTLKIQRTERGDSAVYLCASSLMGGPYEQYFGPGTRLTVT.

This chain joins TRBV5-5 and TRBJ2-5, with D tentatively TRBD1 (6 bases). The germline V and J ends were trimmed by 4 bases and 4 bases, with 14 bases remaining between them. Germline CDR1 and CDR2: SGHKS and YYEKEE (reference sequence). The length of the CDR3 is 14 residues. CDR3 residues: CASSIPGDGETQYF. As DNA, the CDR3 is TGTGCCAGCAGCATCCCAGGGGACGGAGAGACCCAGTACTTC.

The genes are TRBV9 and TRBJ2-1; a possible D gene is TRBD2 (6 bases). Per the germline V gene, CDR1 is SGDLS and CDR2 is YYNGEE. Trimming took off 4 bases at V and 2 bases at J, with 13 bases between the two ends. The CDR3 runs 15 residues. CDR3 in amino acids: CASSPQGGTYNEQFF. The CDR3 DNA reads as TGTGCCAGCAGCCCTCAGGGAGGAACCTACAATGAGCAGTTCTTC.

This sequence joins TRBV7-2 and TRBJ2-1; D is unclear. Germline CDR1 reads SGHTA; CDR2 reads FQGNSA. V lost 1 base and J 8 bases, leaving 12 bases between the germline ends. The CDR3 covers 14 residues. The CDR3 sequence: CASSLVSSIDEQFF. The CDR3 DNA is TGTGCCAGCAGCTTAGTATCTAGTATCGATGAGCAGTTCTTC.

The chain uses TRBV7-8 and TRBJ2-5; D is possibly TRBD1 (6 bases). V was trimmed by 7 bases and J by 0 bases, leaving 15 bases between them. The CDR3 length is 15 residues. Germline assignment: CDR1 SGHVS and CDR2 FQNEAQ. Here the CDR3 reads CASNPTGPYQETQYF. The CDR3 nucleotides are TGTGCCAGCAATCCGACAGGCCCGTACCAAGAGACCCAGTACTTC.

The sample holds one count of this clone. In nucleotides, the CDR3 is TGTGCCAGCAGCGCCCTAACAGGGGATGGCTACACCTTC. Protein product: CASSALTGDGYTF. The chain combines TRBV7-3 with TRBJ1-2; 7 positions match TRBD1. Germline lookup yields CDR1 SGHTA and CDR2 FQGTGA. V lost 5 bases and J lost 6; bases outside the gene matches: 6. The CDR3 has 13 residues.

The chain links TRBV13 to TRBJ1-2; 9 bases map to TRBD1. The CDR3 length is 16 residues. Unmatched junction bases numbered 11, after V lost 4 bases and J lost 5 bases. From germline, CDR1 is PRHDT and CDR2 FYEKMQ (reference sequence). The CDR3 region is CASSSGTGILGYGYTF. DNA for the CDR3: TGTGCCAGCAGCTCTGGGACAGGGATCCTAGGGTATGGCTACACCTTC.

The chain couples TRBV7-3 to TRBJ2-1, with unresolved D. CDR1 SGHTA and CDR2 FQGTGA come from the germline V gene. The germline V and J ends were trimmed by 4 bases and 9 bases, with 10 bases remaining between them. This CDR3 comprises 12 residues. The chain's CDR3 is CASSSISSEQFF. The CDR3 DNA is TGTGCCAGCAGCTCGATTAGTAGTGAGCAGTTCTTC.

The rearrangement links TRBV9 to TRBJ2-7; D call uncertain. The ends were cut back, 4 bases at V and 2 bases at J, with 7 bases in the middle. CDR1 is SGDLS and CDR2 is YYNGEE in the germline V gene. This CDR3 spans 12 amino acids. The CDR3 DNA follows: TGTGCCAGCAGCCCTGGAGCCTACGAGCAGTACTTC. Amino acids: CASSPGAYEQYF.

The chain employs TRBV5-6 and TRBJ2-7; D is possibly TRBD1 (6 bases). Germline V CDR1 and CDR2: SGHDT, YYEEEE. This CDR3 is built from 14 residues. Between the trimmed V and J ends, which lost 5 bases and 2 bases, there was a span of 14 bases. CDR3 coding DNA: TGTGCCAGCAGGGAGACAGGCGAACCCTACGAGCAGTACTTC. It encodes CASRETGEPYEQYF.

The chain employs TRBV14 and TRBJ1-1; 7 bases map to TRBD1. The CDR3 has 18 amino acids. Germline CDR1 is SGHDN and CDR2 is FVKESK. Losses at the gene ends were 1 base for V and 4 bases for J; bases not matched to a gene: 15. CDR3 in amino acids: CASSQVSQGGEAGTEAFF. CDR3 bases: TGTGCCAGCAGCCAAGTCAGCCAAGGGGGCGAAGCAGGCACTGAAGCTTTCTTT.

The chain uses TRBV19 and TRBJ1-1, with D perhaps matching TRBD1 (5 bases). The CDR3 runs 13 residues. Per the germline V gene, CDR1 is LNHDA and CDR2 is SQIVND (reference sequence). With 6 bases removed from V and 3 bases from J, the gap between germline ends came to 11 bases. Written as DNA, the CDR3 is TGTGCCAGTAGGACGACAGTTCACACTGAAGCTTTCTTT. Encoded protein: CASRTTVHTEAFF.

This chain joins TRBV4-1 and TRBJ1-3; D remains ambiguous. This CDR3 is built from 15 residues. Trimming stripped 0 bases from V and 0 bases from J, with 6 bases between. The germline V gene has CDR1 MGHRA and CDR2 YSYEKL. In DNA form, the CDR3 reads TGCGCCAGCAGCCAAGACTTATCCTCTGGAAACACCATATATTTT. Its translation is CASSQDLSSGNTIYF.

The chain recombines TRBV29-1 with TRBJ2-1, with 9 bases that match TRBD2. J gave up 8 bases and V 6 bases, and 23 bases lay outside the gene matches. This CDR3 is 18 amino acids long. The germline gives CDR1 SQVTM, CDR2 ANQGSEA. DNA for the CDR3: TGCAGCGTGGACCGTGGAAGACGGCGGCGGGGGGGCCGAGATGAGCAGTTCTTC. It is translated as CSVDRGRRRRGGRDEQFF.

This clone appeared once. V usage is TRBV19 and J usage is TRBJ1-1; maybe TRBD1 (6 bases). With 5 bases removed from V and 5 bases from J, the gap between germline ends came to 15 bases. The CDR3 sequence is 14 residues long. Germline CDR1 LNHDA, CDR2 SQIVND (reference sequence). In DNA, the CDR3 is TGTGCCAGTAGTTCGGGGGGACAAGGGACTGAAGCTTTCTTT. It yields the protein CASSSGGQGTEAFF.

This rearrangement joins TRBV11-2 to TRBJ2-1; TRBD2 matches 7 bases. Per the germline V gene, CDR1 is SGHAT and CDR2 is FQNNGV. After removal of 5 bases from V and 10 bases from J, the junction contained 8 bases not matched to a gene. This CDR3 is 13 amino acids long. The CDR3 bases are TGTGCCAGCAGCCCGGGGGGAGCACGAGAGCAGTTCTTC. Its translation is CASSPGGAREQFF.